Shown below are 14 T cell receptor beta chains from a single sample sequenced in a study of metastatic and nonmetastatic thyroid tumors. TCRdb redid the clone calls on the PCR reads using MiXCR. Here the sample spans around 23,000 clones, roughly a quarter being singletons. No patient had received any treatment before thyroid surgery. Input material: blood. The receptors come from a male donor with papillary thyroid cancer or a benign thyroid nodule (not recorded which). Some clones in this sample may be carry-over from other donors' samples.

The chain has TRBV30 and TRBJ1-3, with D tentatively TRBD1 (6 bases). The CDR3 totals 14 residues. Deletions cut 2 bases from V and 10 bases from J, with 18 bases between. CDR1 and CDR2 from the germline V gene are GTSNPN and SVGIG (reference sequence). As DNA, the CDR3 is TGTGCCTGGAGTCGGGACACACTTAGTCTGACCATATATTTT. Its protein is CAWSRDTLSLTIYF.

This clone was seen only a few times. The chain employs TRBV4-2 and TRBJ2-6; 7 bases are a match to TRBD2. Germline loops: CDR1 LGHNA, CDR2 YNFKEQ. J lost 0 bases, V lost 4 bases, and 12 bases had no gene match. CDR3 length: 19 residues. This CDR3 reads CASSRGGSGGLSGANVLTF. The CDR3 bases are TGTGCCAGCAGCCGGGGGGGATCGGGCGGCCTCTCTGGGGCCAACGTCCTGACTTTC.

This clone was observed once. The chain employs TRBV9 and TRBJ2-1; 12 nucleotides match TRBD2. The ends lost 4 bases at V and 7 bases at J; junction bases unmatched: 9. Germline V lookup: CDR1 SGDLS, CDR2 YYNGEE. The CDR3 consists of 16 residues. CDR3 region: CASSSRTSGTRNEQFF. The CDR3 nucleotides are TGTGCCAGCAGCTCTCGGACTAGCGGGACACGGAATGAGCAGTTCTTC.

This clone turned up a few times. The chain combines TRBV6-1 with TRBJ2-7; 14 nucleotides match TRBD2. The V segment lost 4 bases and the J segment 3 bases; nucleotides outside the gene matches: 5. This CDR3 is 16 amino acids long. Germline CDR1 reads MNHNS; CDR2 reads SASEGT. The CDR3 region has the DNA TGTGCCAGCAGTGGCTCCGGGACTAGCGGGAGCTACGAGCAGTACTTC. This sequence encodes CASSGSGTSGSYEQYF.

This clone showed up many times. This rearrangement joins TRBV6-5 to TRBJ2-5; TRBD1 agrees at 8 bases. This CDR3 has 15 residues. The germline CDR1 and CDR2 sequences are MNHEY and SVGAGI. Trimming took 4 bases from V and 1 from J; bases not matched to a gene: 5. CDR3 amino acids: CASSSLDRGQETQYF. The CDR3 DNA is TGTGCCAGCAGTTCTCTCGACAGGGGCCAAGAGACCCAGTACTTC.

This clone was detected ten times or more. A read error may be the cause here, since a much bigger clone is one base away. Other DNA sequences in this sample translate to the same CDR3. This sequence joins TRBV24-1 and TRBJ2-7; D possibly matches TRBD1 or TRBD2 (6 bases each). V lost 0 bases and J lost 9, with 11 bases in between. Germline CDR1 reads KGHDR; CDR2 reads SFDVKD. This CDR3 is 13 amino acids long. CDR3 amino acids: CATSDLRGAVQYF. CDR3 sequence (DNA): TGTGCCACCAGTGATTTGAGGGGGGCCGTGCAGTACTTC.

This clone was observed many times. The rearrangement joins TRBV14 to TRBJ1-2; 7 bases are shared with TRBD1. Germline values: CDR1 SGHDN, CDR2 FVKESK. V lost 6 bases to trimming and J lost 4 bases; unmatched junction nucleotides: 5. The CDR3 sequence is 13 residues long. CDR3 in amino acids: CASRHQGGYGYTF. In nucleotides, the CDR3 is TGTGCCAGCAGACATCAGGGGGGCTATGGCTACACCTTC.

By its share, this clone is medium-sized. V gene TRBV12-3 or TRBV12-4 combines with J gene TRBJ1-1, with D unclear. This CDR3 is 15 amino acids long. The V end lost 6 bases, the J end lost 0 bases, and 14 bases lay between the germline ends. CDR3 amino acids: CASSYRRELNTEAFF. CDR3 nucleotide sequence: TGTGCCAGCAGCTACCGGAGGGAGTTGAACACTGAAGCTTTCTTT.

In this sample, this clone turned up many times. V and J are TRBV5-1 and TRBJ2-1; 7 nucleotides match TRBD1. Losses at the gene ends were 3 bases for V and 0 bases for J; bases not matched to a gene: 3. Germline-derived CDR1 and CDR2 are SGHRS and YFSETQ. The CDR3 runs to 15 residues. The CDR3 DNA sequence: TGCGCCAGCAGCTCGGGACAGATCTCCTACAATGAGCAGTTCTTC. It specifies CASSSGQISYNEQFF.

This chain links TRBV28 with TRBJ1-2; 8 positions agree with TRBD1. V trimming: 6 bases; J trimming: 2 bases; junction bases outside the gene matches: 11. The CDR3 runs 16 residues. Germline V gives CDR1 MDHEN, CDR2 SYDVKM. The CDR3 DNA is TGTGCCAGCAGGCCGGACAGGGCCACCGCGAACTATGGCTACACCTTC. Residues: CASRPDRATANYGYTF.

Of note for this clone: The junction departs from germline at one end; a sequencing error may be responsible. This rearrangement joins TRBV28 to TRBJ1-3; no clear D. Looked up from germline, CDR1 is MDHEN and CDR2 is SYDVKM. The CDR3 has 12 residues. For the CDR3, the DNA is TGTGCCAGCATTTTACTGGAATACACCATATATTTT. Its protein is CASILLEYTIYF.

The sample holds a few counts of this clone. The chain employs TRBV5-4 and TRBJ1-6, with TRBD1 as a possible D gene (6 bases). This CDR3 has 14 amino acids. The germline CDR1 and CDR2 sequences are SGHNT and YYREEE (reference sequence). Trimming removed 2 bases at V and 11 bases at J, with 14 bases between. The CDR3 nucleotides are TGTGCCAGCAGCTTCTACAGGGAATCGCCACCCCTCCACTTT. Protein product: CASSFYRESPPLHF.

This clone came up many times. The V gene is TRBV18, the J gene TRBJ2-3; possible D gene TRBD2, 5 bases. Germline V gene data show CDR1 as KGHSH and CDR2 as LQKENI. V was cut by 3 bases and J by 1 base, with 14 bases left in between. This CDR3 region has 16 residues. The CDR3 DNA sequence: TGTGCCAGCTCACCTCCGGGGAACCGTCGCACAGATACGCAGTATTTT. Its translation is CASSPPGNRRTDTQYF. Variable domain in full (rest from reference TRBV18 and TRBJ2-3): NAGVMQNPRHLVRRRGQEARLRCSPMKGHSHVYWYRQLPEEGLKFMVYLQKENIIDESGMPKERFSAEFPKEGPSILRIQQVVRGDSAAYFCASSPPGNRRTDTQYFGPGTRLTVL.

This rearrangement joins TRBV5-5 to TRBJ1-4; 7 nucleotides agree with TRBD1. Germline V CDR1 and CDR2: SGHKS, YYEKEE (reference sequence). The CDR3 is made up of 16 amino acids. J lost 0 bases, V lost 0 bases, and 2 bases had no gene match. CDR3 in DNA: TGTGCCAGCAGCTTGGATGGACAGGCAACTAATGAAAAACTGTTTTTT. Translating it yields CASSLDGQATNEKLFF.